This TCR beta chain comes out of a study of T cell repertoires in cytomegalovirus infection (dated by TCRdb to between 2017 and 2020). In terms of the full investigation: The peptide stimulations were aimed at well-studied HLA-B-restricted epitopes as well as recently identified HLA-C-restricted CMV epitopes, whose presentation resists viral immunomodulation. Donor HLA type was relevant to the analysis, as public TCR beta signatures indicated carriage of CMV infection together with the matching HLA type. Here is what the overall study found, with its caveats: In both this cohort and an independent roughly 350-donor cohort, the cumulative frequency of public TCR beta family members distinguished carriers of CMV infection plus the relevant HLA type. The ex vivo response was dominated by HLA-C-restricted CMV-specific TCR beta clonotypes, and the single most frequent clonotype in two of eight donors was supplied by these HLA-C-restricted clonotypes.

The CDR3 contains 14 residues, cysteine and phenylalanine counted. Here the CDR3 DNA is all that survives: 42 bases in frame from base 1. CDR1 MNHNY and CDR2 SVGAGI were looked up in the germline V gene (reference sequence). Relative to germline, V is 4 bases shorter and J is 5 bases shorter, with 14 bases between their ends. The treatment or condition label here, explained by the study, means: in vitro stimulation with specific CMV peptide epitopes to enrich CMV-specific T cells. The instrument was an Illumina HiSeq 1500. Through fastp at Q25 and MiXCR, TCRdb rebuilt clones from the public reads, retaining in-frame beta chains. Identical CDR3 protein sequences are pooled into one entry, listed with their most common genes and DNA. The table for this sample lists some 480,000 distinct CDR3 sequences; 30% to 35% of them were counted only once. About 17% of the sample is taken by the ten largest. Concerning this clonotype itself: No cognate antigen has been identified for it. Base qualities are not provided; no much larger clone lies one nucleotide away.

The chain joins TRBV6-6 to TRBJ1-2; a tentative D call is TRBD1 (5 bases match). Sequencing used cultured PBMCs, obtained from culture after CMV antigen stimulation. The sequence was obtained from a human donor in good health (CMV status not recorded). Some clones in this sample may be carry-over from other donors' samples. The sequenced DNA is TGTGCCAGCAGTTCCCCGGGACGTGAATATGGCTACACCTTC. The encoded protein is CASSSPGREYGYTF.